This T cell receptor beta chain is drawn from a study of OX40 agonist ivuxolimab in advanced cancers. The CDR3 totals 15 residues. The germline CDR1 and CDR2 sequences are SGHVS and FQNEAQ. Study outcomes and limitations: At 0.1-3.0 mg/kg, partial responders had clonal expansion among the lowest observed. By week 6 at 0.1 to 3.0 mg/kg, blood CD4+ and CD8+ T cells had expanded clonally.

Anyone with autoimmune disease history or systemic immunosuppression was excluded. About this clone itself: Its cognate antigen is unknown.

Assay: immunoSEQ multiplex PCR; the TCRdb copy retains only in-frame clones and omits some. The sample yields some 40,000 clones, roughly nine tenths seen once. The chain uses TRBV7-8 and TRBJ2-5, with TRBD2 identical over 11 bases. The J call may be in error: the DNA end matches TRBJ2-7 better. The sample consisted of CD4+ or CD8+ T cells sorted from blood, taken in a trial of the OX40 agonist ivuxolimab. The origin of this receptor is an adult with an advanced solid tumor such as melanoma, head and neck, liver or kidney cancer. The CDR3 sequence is CASSGTSGGDYEQYF. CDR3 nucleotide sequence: TGTGCCAGCAGCGGTACTAGCGGGGGAGACTACGAGCAGTACTTC.